This is a list of T cell receptor beta chains from one sample in a study of naive and memory T cell subsets. MiXCR, applied by TCRdb to the UMI-ligation and nested PCR reads, yields one record per CDR3 protein. The table records 75,000 to 85,000 distinct CDR3 sequences, around 13% of them present only once. What was sequenced was central memory CD4+ T cells from blood. These receptors were taken from a human donor in good health. Each CDR3 is given with its conserved first and last residue. The order of the fields is CDR3 DNA, CDR3 protein, D gene, J gene, V gene, clone size. D genes are given only for firm matches. The size field is filled for only some rows; it gives once, few, many or a size class.

CDR3 DNA: TGTGTCAGCAGCAAACAGGGGGTCACCCAAGAGACCCAGTACTTC; CDR3 protein: CVSSKQGVTQETQYF; D gene: TRBD1; J gene: TRBJ2-5; V gene: TRBV7-2; clone size: .
CDR3 DNA: TGTGCCAGCAGTGCCTCGGACAGGGTTGGCTATGGCTACACCTTC; CDR3 protein: CASSASDRVGYGYTF; D gene: TRBD1; J gene: TRBJ1-2; V gene: TRBV25-1; clone size: .
CDR3 DNA: TGCAGGGCAAGATATCCCCACAATGAGCAGTTCTTC; CDR3 protein: CRARYPHNEQFF; D gene: .; J gene: TRBJ2-1; V gene: TRBV20-1; clone size: many
CDR3 DNA: TGTGCCAGCACCAACCTAGCGGGAGCTAGCACAGATACGCAGTATTTT; CDR3 protein: CASTNLAGASTDTQYF; D gene: TRBD2; J gene: TRBJ2-3; V gene: TRBV12-3/TRBV12-4; clone size: few
CDR3 DNA: TGCAGTGCTAGAGGACAGTCCAACAATTCACCCCTCCACTTT; CDR3 protein: CSARGQSNNSPLHF; D gene: .; J gene: TRBJ1-6; V gene: TRBV20-1; clone size: .
CDR3 DNA: TGTGCCAGCAGCTTAGCGAATGAGCAGTTCTTC; CDR3 protein: CASSLANEQFF; D gene: .; J gene: TRBJ2-1; V gene: TRBV7-2; clone size: many
CDR3 DNA: TGTGCCAGTAGTCCATACCGGACAGCCTCTAGCAATCAGCCCCAGCATTTT; CDR3 protein: CASSPYRTASSNQPQHF; D gene: .; J gene: TRBJ1-5; V gene: TRBV19; clone size: .
CDR3 DNA: TGTGCCAGCAGTCAAGGGAGGGGGCTACAAGAGACCCAGTACTTC; CDR3 protein: CASSQGRGLQETQYF; D gene: .; J gene: TRBJ2-5; V gene: TRBV6-5; clone size: .
CDR3 DNA: TGTGCCACCAGCAGAGGGCTGGGGAACACTGAAGCTTTCTTT; CDR3 protein: CATSRGLGNTEAFF; D gene: .; J gene: TRBJ1-1; V gene: TRBV15; clone size: .
CDR3 DNA: TGTGCCAGCAGTGTCCTAGCCGGCATTGGTGCCCAGTACTTC; CDR3 protein: CASSVLAGIGAQYF; D gene: .; J gene: TRBJ2-5; V gene: TRBV6-1; clone size: .
CDR3 DNA: TGCGCCAGCAGCCAAGCTACTAGCGGGAGTTGGAAGACCCAGTACTTC; CDR3 protein: CASSQATSGSWKTQYF; D gene: TRBD2; J gene: TRBJ2-5; V gene: TRBV4-1; clone size: few
CDR3 DNA: TGTGCCAGCACGCAGGGGAGTGGGGCCAACGTCCTGACTTTC; CDR3 protein: CASTQGSGANVLTF; D gene: .; J gene: TRBJ2-6; V gene: TRBV2; clone size: .
CDR3 DNA: TGTGCCAGCAGCACGCCGGGACACTTAGGAGATTCACCCCTCCACTTT; CDR3 protein: CASSTPGHLGDSPLHF; D gene: .; J gene: TRBJ1-6; V gene: TRBV13; clone size: few
CDR3 DNA: TGTGCCAGCTCACCACCCGGTCTAGCTATCTCTGGGGCCAACGTCCTGACTTTC; CDR3 protein: CASSPPGLAISGANVLTF; D gene: .; J gene: TRBJ2-6; V gene: TRBV18; clone size: many
CDR3 DNA: TGCAGTGCTAGTTCGTGGGGACTAGCGGGGATCCCCTACAATGAGCAGTTCTTC; CDR3 protein: CSASSWGLAGIPYNEQFF; D gene: TRBD2; J gene: TRBJ2-1; V gene: TRBV20-1; clone size: .
CDR3 DNA: TGTGCCAGCAGCTCACCCCCAAGGTACACTGAAGCTTTCTTT; CDR3 protein: CASSSPPRYTEAFF; D gene: .; J gene: TRBJ1-1; V gene: TRBV27; clone size: once
CDR3 DNA: TGTGCCTCCGGGACGGAGAATAACTATGGCTACACCTTC; CDR3 protein: CASGTENNYGYTF; D gene: .; J gene: TRBJ1-2; V gene: TRBV15; clone size: .
CDR3 DNA: TGTGCCAGCAGGGAAGCGGGTCTCACAGATACGCAGTATTTT; CDR3 protein: CASREAGLTDTQYF; D gene: .; J gene: TRBJ2-3; V gene: TRBV2; clone size: .
CDR3 DNA: TGCGCCAGCAGCCCGGACAGGACAGAGACCCAGTACTTC; CDR3 protein: CASSPDRTETQYF; D gene: TRBD1; J gene: TRBJ2-5; V gene: TRBV5-1; clone size: .
CDR3 DNA: TGTGCCAGCAGTTTCGACATAGGCATGGAAGCTTTCTTT; CDR3 protein: CASSFDIGMEAFF; D gene: .; J gene: TRBJ1-1; V gene: TRBV12-3/TRBV12-4; clone size: .
CDR3 DNA: TGTGCCAGCAGCCCTGGACTAGCGGGGTACAATGAGCAGTTCTTC; CDR3 protein: CASSPGLAGYNEQFF; D gene: TRBD2; J gene: TRBJ2-1; V gene: TRBV7-2; clone size: few
CDR3 DNA: TGTGCCAGCAGCGTACCCGGGACGGGAGAGACCCAGTACTTC; CDR3 protein: CASSVPGTGETQYF; D gene: .; J gene: TRBJ2-5; V gene: TRBV9; clone size: few
CDR3 DNA: TGCGCCAGCAGTCCGAGAGGGGCAGGGGTTAGCAACGAGCAGTACTTC; CDR3 protein: CASSPRGAGVSNEQYF; D gene: .; J gene: TRBJ2-7; V gene: TRBV5-1; clone size: many
CDR3 DNA: TGTGCCAGCAGCTTATTGAACACCATATATTTT; CDR3 protein: CASSLLNTIYF; D gene: .; J gene: TRBJ1-3; V gene: TRBV7-9; clone size: many
CDR3 DNA: TGTGCCAGCAGCCCGGTCTCAGGAGCGGGAGCTTACGAGCAGTACTTC; CDR3 protein: CASSPVSGAGAYEQYF; D gene: TRBD2; J gene: TRBJ2-7; V gene: TRBV27; clone size: many
CDR3 DNA: TGTGCCAGCAGTTGGAGCCTGCGGACTGAAGCTTTCTTT; CDR3 protein: CASSWSLRTEAFF; D gene: .; J gene: TRBJ1-1; V gene: TRBV5-5; clone size: many